The source of this TCR beta chain is a study of blood T cell repertoires in COVID-19. For the study at large: The study drew acute and convalescent COVID-19 samples from the United States, Italy and Spain. T cells, B-cell-depleted T cells, or PBMCs provided the cDNA or gDNA that served as material.

In the study's own analysis: Counts of nucleated cells, estimated from reference gene primer amplification, were obtained. TCRdb's copy holds only in-frame clones and misses some; the assay was immunoSEQ multiplex PCR. V, J and clone size are taken as reported in that table, and D and trimming were inferred from the DNA itself. This table has 200,000 to 250,000 clones, approximately 78% appearing once. The CDR3 totals 11 residues. Trimming cost V 3 bases and J 7 bases, with 6 bases left between them. Germline V lookup: CDR1 SGHAT, CDR2 FQNNGV. The specimen was peripheral blood. This receptor was obtained from a woman between 18 and 30 years old with acute or convalescent COVID-19. The chain has TRBV11-2 and TRBJ1-1; D is uncertain. The CDR3 nucleotides are TGTGCCAGCAGCTTTTCTAGTGAAGCTTTCTTT. This gives the protein CASSFSSEAFF.